The clone carrying this T cell receptor (beta chain) has more than one count but fewer than ten. The data stem from a study of blood T cell repertoires in COVID-19. Study-level information: PBMCs, B-cell-depleted T cells, or T cells were the source of the cDNA or gDNA that made up the material.

Per the original methods: Amplified reference gene primers provided the basis for estimating nucleated cell counts. Measured with immunoSEQ multiplex PCR; TCRdb has only the in-frame clones, and not every one. Clone size and the V and J calls come from that table; the DNA yielded D and trimming. The sample records more than 80,000 clones, around 85% being singletons. Germline V CDR1 and CDR2: SGHDT, YYEEEE. Trimming took 4 bases from V and 6 from J; bases not matched to a gene: 3. The CDR3 has 12 amino acids. The sample consisted of peripheral blood. The V call is TRBV5-6, the J call TRBJ2-7; TRBD1 agrees at 8 bases. This TCR came from an elderly woman with COVID-19, enrolled during active disease. CDR3 region: CASSLGTGEQYF. CDR3 bases: TGTGCCAGCAGCCTGGGGACAGGCGAGCAGTACTTC.